This T cell receptor (beta chain) emerged from a study of blood T cell repertoires in COVID-19. Germline V gene data show CDR1 as SNHLY and CDR2 as FYNNEI. With 10 bases removed from V and 5 bases from J, the gap between germline ends came to 12 bases. The CDR3 runs to 12 residues. Profiled with immunoSEQ multiplex PCR; TCRdb holds only in-frame clones, not every one. The sample includes approximately 54,000 clones, around nine tenths of them seen just once. The chain employs TRBV2 and TRBJ1-3, with D unresolved. Source material: peripheral blood. The sequence was collected from a man aged 50 to 60 with acute or convalescent COVID-19. CDR3 amino acids: CAIPGRRNTIYF. CDR3 nucleotides: TGTGCCATCCCTGGGAGAAGAAACACCATATATTTT.